This TCR beta chain was documented in a study of graft-versus-host responses after intestinal transplantation. Regarding the study as a whole: GvH clones detected in recipient marrow included some appearing first in ileum or blood.

This clone has just one count. Antigen unknown. Only in-frame clones appear in the TCRdb table, and some are missing; sequencing was by immunoSEQ multiplex PCR. The table has about 47,000 clones, approximately 94% seen once; the top ten hold 1.6%. The ends were cut back, 4 bases at V and 6 bases at J, with 15 bases in the middle. Germline CDR1 SGHRS, CDR2 YFSETQ. The CDR3 length is 14 residues. The V call is TRBV5-1, the J call TRBJ2-3; D unresolved. This clonotype was obtained from a human patient who received an intestinal transplant, so some T cells may come from the graft donor. Sequencing was performed on PBMCs, taken 335 days after intestinal transplant. The CDR3 DNA reads TGCGCCAGCAGCGTAGAAGCTGCTGCCGATACGCAGTATTTT. Translated, it gives CASSVEAAADTQYF.